The rows below give T cell receptor beta chains drawn from one sample of a study of blood T cell repertoires in COVID-19. Measured with immunoSEQ multiplex PCR; TCRdb has only the in-frame clones, and not every one. The table includes roughly 56,000 clones, roughly 92% detected once. Sequences were obtained from peripheral blood. The receptor source for this set is a man aged 50-60 years with active COVID-19. Both conserved end residues are part of each CDR3. Each record gives: D gene, J gene, clone size, V gene, CDR3 DNA, CDR3 protein. A D gene is named only where the DNA matches it firmly. Size tells how often a clone was seen (once, few, many) or the class of an expanded clone, and some rows leave it out.

D: TRBD1
J: TRBJ1-2
size: .
V: TRBV18
DNA: TGTGCCAGCTCAACCGGGACAGGGAAAACCTACTATGGCTACACCTTC
CDR3: CASSTGTGKTYYGYTF

D: .
J: TRBJ2-7
size: once
V: TRBV4-3
DNA: TGCGCCAGCAGCCGGACACAGGGAGAGCCCTACGAGCAGTACTTC
CDR3: CASSRTQGEPYEQYF

D: .
J: TRBJ1-1
size: .
V: TRBV12-3/TRBV12-4
DNA: TGTGCCAGCAATCCCAGGGTTAGCACTGAAGCTTTCTTT
CDR3: CASNPRVSTEAFF

D: .
J: TRBJ1-4
size: .
V: TRBV6-5
DNA: TGTGCCAGTTCGGGTCCCACTAATGAAAAACTGTTTTTT
CDR3: CASSGPTNEKLFF

D: .
J: TRBJ1-2
size: .
V: TRBV21-1
DNA: TGTGCCAGCAGCAAAAGGGGGGGCGACTATGGCTACACCTTC
CDR3: CASSKRGGDYGYTF

D: TRBD1
J: TRBJ1-6
size: few
V: TRBV10-1
DNA: TGCGCCAGCAGGAAAACAGGGGAGAATTCACCCCTCCACTTT
CDR3: CASRKTGENSPLHF

D: TRBD2
J: TRBJ2-1
size: once
V: TRBV7-9
DNA: TGTGCCAGCGAAGGAGCGGGGAGGGGAGAGAAGTTCTTC
CDR3: CASEGAGRGEKFF

D: TRBD2
J: TRBJ2-5
size: .
V: TRBV6-5
DNA: TGTGCCAGCAGCCGACGGGTAGCGGGGGCCAAGACCCAGTACTTC
CDR3: CASSRRVAGAKTQYF

D: TRBD2
J: TRBJ2-1
size: .
V: TRBV29-1
DNA: TGCAGCGTTGAAGGACTAGCGGGAGGGCATTTTAATGAGCAGTTCTTC
CDR3: CSVEGLAGGHFNEQFF

D: .
J: TRBJ2-7
size: .
V: TRBV5-4
DNA: TGTGCCAGCAGCTTCATTGGTAATAGCGTCTACGAGCAGTACTTC
CDR3: CASSFIGNSVYEQYF

D: .
J: TRBJ1-2
size: .
V: TRBV28
DNA: TGTGCCAGCAGTCCTCCAGGGCGCGATGGCTACACCTTC
CDR3: CASSPPGRDGYTF

D: TRBD1
J: TRBJ1-5
size: .
V: TRBV19
DNA: TGTGCCAGCGCAGACAGGGATGCCAATCAGCCCCAGCATTTT
CDR3: CASADRDANQPQHF

D: .
J: TRBJ2-5
size: .
V: TRBV11-2
DNA: TGTGCCAGCAGCTTAGGGGGGACAACACAAGAGACCCAGTACTTC
CDR3: CASSLGGTTQETQYF